This T cell receptor beta chain was observed in a study of blood T cell repertoires in COVID-19. V lost 1 base and J 3 bases, leaving 7 bases between the germline ends. The length of the CDR3 is 13 residues. Germline CDR1 and CDR2: SGHRS and YFSETQ. Method: immunoSEQ multiplex PCR; TCRdb's copy keeps in-frame clones and lacks some. The sample lists 150,000 to 200,000 clones; about 85% were seen once. As for this clone: This same CDR3 is encoded by further DNA sequences in the sample.

The chain recombines TRBV5-1 with TRBJ1-2; D is possibly TRBD1 (5 bases). This receptor was identified in a man aged 40-55 years with acute or convalescent COVID-19. The specimen sequenced was peripheral blood. The CDR3 DNA follows: TGCGCCAGCAGCTTGACAGGAGACTATGGCTACACCTTC. Protein product: CASSLTGDYGYTF.